Below, 20 T cell receptor beta chains from the same sample are listed, as sequenced in a study of regulatory T cells in long-lasting Graves disease. Time point noted: newly diagnosed GD, antithyroid drugs for less than 3 months. PBMC RNA was the source of the TCR library. Assembly of TCR beta libraries relied on iRepertoire HTBI primers together with Arm-PCR of CDR3 regions. TCRdb reanalysed the multiplex PCR reads using MiXCR and keeps one entry per CDR3 protein. Of about 620,000 distinct CDR3 sequences listed, about 16% were seen once; the top ten hold more than 15%. A further study also used this sample, focusing on T cells in Graves' hyperthyroidism and ophthalmopathy.

Sequenced material: peripheral blood mononuclear cells (PBMCs), taken at new diagnosis, from a patient treated with antithyroid drugs. The receptors derive from a woman aged 25 to 39 with Graves disease.

DNA of the CDR3: TGTGCCAGCAGCTGGGGCTCGCGGTCGAACACCGGGGAGCTGTTTTTT. It specifies CASSWGSRSNTGELFF. This chain links TRBV5-6 with TRBJ2-2, with D possibly TRBD1 on 5 matching bases. The V end lost 3 bases, the J end lost 0 bases, and 12 bases lay between the germline ends. CDR1 is SGHDT, CDR2 YYEEEE, per germline. The CDR3 runs 16 residues. Using reference TRBV5-6 and TRBJ2-2 for the parts outside the CDR3, the full variable domain is DAGVTQSPTHLIKTRGQQVTLRCSPKSGHDTVSWYQQALGQGPQFIFQYYEEEERQRGNFPDRFSGHQFPNYSSELNVNALLLGDSALYLCASSWGSRSNTGELFFGEGSRLTVL.

This rearrangement joins TRBV14 to TRBJ2-3; the match to TRBD2 covers 13 bases. This CDR3 is 17 amino acids long. V lost 4 bases and J lost 1; bases outside the gene matches: 5. CDR1 SGHDN and CDR2 FVKESK come from the germline V gene. CDR3 protein: CASSPRLAGGGTDTQYF. CDR3 bases: TGTGCCAGCAGCCCGCGACTAGCGGGAGGAGGCACAGATACGCAGTATTTT.

This clonotype was seen a few times. The V and J genes are TRBV5-1 and TRBJ2-3; D is perhaps TRBD2 (6 bases). V was pared by 3 bases and J by 2 bases, with 7 bases between. CDR1 and CDR2 (germline): SGHRS, YFSETQ. This CDR3 comprises 13 residues. The CDR3 protein is CASSSGDTDTQYF. For the CDR3, the DNA is TGCGCCAGCAGCTCGGGGGACACAGATACGCAGTATTTT.

This clonotype was picked up many times. This chain uses TRBV6-9 with TRBJ2-2; D might be TRBD1 (5 bases). Trimming removed 3 bases from V and 6 bases from J, with 20 bases in between. The CDR3 consists of 17 residues. Per germline, CDR1 MNHGY and CDR2 SVAAGI. CDR3 amino acids: CASSYTQGSRIPGELFF. CDR3 sequence (DNA): TGTGCCAGCAGTTACACCCAGGGTAGCCGGATTCCCGGGGAGCTGTTTTTT.

This clonotype was detected many times. V is TRBV30 and J is TRBJ2-1; 8 nucleotides match TRBD1. The length of the CDR3 is 11 residues. Germline trimming cut 4 bases from V and 8 bases from J; bases unmatched to any gene: 1. From germline, CDR1 is GTSNPN and CDR2 SVGIG (reference sequence). CDR3 region: CAWTGGYEQFF. As DNA, the CDR3 is TGTGCCTGGACAGGGGGCTATGAGCAGTTCTTC.

This clonotype was recorded at least ten times. The rearrangement links TRBV20-1 to TRBJ1-5, with TRBD1 as a possible D gene (5 bases). This CDR3 is built from 16 residues. CDR1 and CDR2 from the germline V gene are DFQATT and SNEGSKA (reference sequence). V was clipped by 1 base and J by 7 bases, with 20 bases between them. CDR3: CSARGDLGQGGQPQHF. Written as DNA, the CDR3 is TGCAGTGCTAGAGGCGACTTGGGGCAGGGAGGCCAGCCCCAGCATTTT.

The rearrangement uses TRBV28 and TRBJ2-7, with 7 positions matching TRBD1. V was clipped by 6 bases and J by 2 bases; unmatched bases: 7. CDR1 and CDR2 from the germline V gene are MDHEN and SYDVKM. There are 14 residues in the CDR3. The CDR3 reads CASSPYRGPYEQYF. CDR3 nucleotide sequence: TGTGCCAGCAGCCCATACAGGGGCCCCTACGAGCAGTACTTC.

This clonotype was observed a few times. The gene calls are TRBV5-1 and TRBJ2-5; 9 nucleotides line up with TRBD2. The CDR3 has 16 amino acids. Germline-derived CDR1 and CDR2 are SGHRS and YFSETQ. Trimming at V came to 1 base and at J to 4 bases, leaving 8 bases not matched to a gene. The CDR3 DNA is TGCGCCAGCAGCTTGCTAGGCGGGAGGGCCGGAGAGACCCAGTACTTC. Protein product: CASSLLGGRAGETQYF. The entire variable domain, with the rest obtained from reference TRBV5-1 and TRBJ2-5, is as follows: KAGVTQTPRYLIKTRGQQVTLSCSPISGHRSVSWYQQTPGQGLQFLFEYFSETQRNKGNFPGRFSGRQFSNSRSEMNVSTLELGDSALYLCASSLLGGRAGETQYFGPGTRLLVL.

This clonotype was picked up a small number of times. V and J are TRBV3-1 and TRBJ1-4, with D hard to call. The CDR3 loop spans 12 amino acids. The germline V gene has CDR1 LGHDT and CDR2 YNNKEL (reference sequence). V dropped 7 bases and J dropped 14 bases, with 17 bases sitting between them. As DNA, the CDR3 is TGTGCCAGCACCCGTGGCAGTTCACCGCTGTTTTTT. Amino acid sequence: CASTRGSSPLFF.

This clonotype came up many times. The chain uses TRBV12-3 or TRBV12-4 and TRBJ1-4, with D possibly being TRBD1 (5 bases). The CDR3 sequence is 13 residues long. V was shortened by 6 bases and J by 6 bases, with 11 bases between the two germline ends. The CDR3 loop is CASSRRGDEKLFF. In DNA, the CDR3 is TGTGCCAGCAGCCGGAGAGGGGATGAAAAACTGTTTTTT.

This clonotype was recorded only once. V and J are TRBV20-1 and TRBJ2-5; a weak D match, TRBD1 (6 bases). V lost 3 bases to trimming and J lost 5 bases, with 19 bases between them. The CDR3 has 15 amino acids. Germline assignment: CDR1 DFQATT and CDR2 SNEGSKA (reference sequence). The chain's CDR3 is CSARLLLTGPETQYF. For the CDR3, the DNA is TGCAGTGCTAGGCTCCTATTGACAGGACCGGAGACCCAGTACTTC.

The table lists this clonotype with a few counts. V gene TRBV5-1 combines with J gene TRBJ2-7; D is perhaps TRBD1 or TRBD2 (5 bases each). Trimming cost V 6 bases and J 0 bases, with 16 bases left between them. CDR1 is SGHRS and CDR2 is YFSETQ in the germline V gene. CDR3 length equals 15 residues. CDR3 loop: CASNSGHGASYEQYF. The CDR3 nucleotides are TGCGCCAGCAATTCAGGGCACGGGGCCTCCTACGAGCAGTACTTC.

In its sample, this clonotype was seen many times. The rearrangement links TRBV30 to TRBJ1-5; D gene ambiguous. Germline lookup yields CDR1 GTSNPN and CDR2 SVGIG (reference sequence). Trimming cost V 2 bases and J 5 bases, with 10 bases left between them. The CDR3 totals 13 residues. This chain's CDR3 is CAWSPDGYQPQHF. The CDR3 coding sequence is TGTGCCTGGAGTCCTGACGGCTATCAGCCCCAGCATTTT.

This clonotype came up many times. This chain joins TRBV7-9 and TRBJ2-2, with D possibly being TRBD1 (5 bases). Germline V gene lookup returns CDR1 SEHNR and CDR2 FQNEAQ (reference sequence). V lost 2 bases and J lost 6, with 7 bases in between. The CDR3 is 13 residues long. In DNA form, the CDR3 reads TGTGCCAGCAGCTTAACCAGGGCCGGGGAGCTGTTTTTT. As protein: CASSLTRAGELFF.

The table lists this clonotype with many counts. The rearrangement joins TRBV5-1 to TRBJ2-1; 9 bases fit TRBD2. CDR3 length: 16 amino acids. Germline CDR1 reads SGHRS; CDR2 reads YFSETQ. After removal of 1 base from V and 4 bases from J, the junction contained 6 bases not matched to a gene. CDR3 in DNA: TGCGCCAGCAGCTTGACTCCTAGCGGGACATACAATGAGCAGTTCTTC. It specifies CASSLTPSGTYNEQFF.

This clonotype was observed at least ten times. The rearrangement uses TRBV20-1 and TRBJ2-1, with 8 nucleotides matching TRBD2. The V segment lost 6 bases and the J segment 12 bases; nucleotides outside the gene matches: 13. This CDR3 has 13 amino acids. In germline, CDR1 is DFQATT, CDR2 SNEGSKA (reference sequence). DNA for the CDR3: TGCAGTGCCTCAGAGACGGGGGGGCGTAGGCAGTTCTTC. Residues: CSASETGGRRQFF.

The table lists this clonotype with a few counts. A much larger clonotype is one base distant, so this may be a read error. The chain is built from TRBV3-1 and TRBJ1-1; 7 nucleotides agree with TRBD1. The germline gives CDR1 LGHDT, CDR2 YNNKEL (reference sequence). The CDR3 consists of 14 residues. CDR3 nucleotides: TGTGCCAGCAGCCAAAGACAGGGTTGGACTGTAGCTTTCTTT. This sequence encodes CASSQRQGWTVAFF.

As to this clonotype: A much more abundant neighbour one base away suggests this may be a read error. The chain joins TRBV6-9 to TRBJ1-3; TRBD1 matches at 7 bases. Looked up from germline, CDR1 is MNHGY and CDR2 is SVAAGI. The CDR3 spans 22 residues. V shed 8 bases, J shed 0 bases, and the junction held 28 bases outside the gene matches. The CDR3 DNA reads TGTGCCAGCGGCCAAGACAGGGTAATTCTTCGTTGGAGGGGAGCCTCTGGAAACACCATATATTTT. It is translated as CASGQDRVILRWRGASGNTIYF.

The genes are TRBV30 and TRBJ1-1, with 9 bases fitting TRBD1. The V segment lost 6 bases and the J segment 7 bases; nucleotides outside the gene matches: 9. Per germline, CDR1 GTSNPN and CDR2 SVGIG (reference sequence). This CDR3 has 13 residues. CDR3 loop: CACPGGQGFEAFF. The CDR3 DNA sequence: TGTGCCTGCCCGGGGGGACAGGGATTTGAAGCTTTCTTT.

This clonotype was detected a few times. V gene TRBV29-1 combines with J gene TRBJ2-7; a possible D gene is TRBD1 (5 bases). CDR3 size: 11 residues. Germline V gene sequence: CDR1 SQVTM, CDR2 ANQGSEA. V lost 3 bases, J lost 5 bases, and 8 bases lay in between. DNA of the CDR3: TGCAGCGTTGAGAGACAGCACGAGCAGTACTTC. It translates to CSVERQHEQYF.